This T cell receptor beta chain is from a study of early T cells in non-severe SARS-CoV-2 infection. Study in general: Sequenced material consisted of bulk RNA (from unsorted whole blood), and chains were unpaired. Points from the study as a whole: VDJdb matches were skewed toward anti-spike CD8 T cell responses.

The CDR3 spans 12 residues. The germline V and J ends were trimmed by 6 bases and 1 base, with 8 bases remaining between them. Germline V gene data show CDR1 as DFQATT and CDR2 as SNEGSKA (reference sequence). Each CDR3 protein gets one entry after TCRdb re-called the 5' RACE reads with MiXCR. The sample records tens of thousands of distinct CDR3 sequences, 5.5% to 6.5% being singletons. There are many counts of this clonotype. Antigen specificity is unknown. The rearrangement links TRBV20-1 to TRBJ2-3; D not certain. The specimen was whole blood, collected at baseline. The clonotype originates from an adult who was a healthcare worker with PCR-confirmed SARS-CoV-2 infection or an uninfected control (not recorded which). In DNA, the CDR3 is TGCAGTGCCGAAGGAGGCACAGATACGCAGTATTTT. It specifies CSAEGGTDTQYF.